The 15 T cell receptor beta chains in this list originate from one sample, sequenced in a study of blood T cell repertoires in COVID-19. TCRdb's copy holds only in-frame clones and misses some; the assay was immunoSEQ multiplex PCR. Of 360,000 or so clones detected, under 90% appear once; the ten largest clones hold 1.7%. The source material was PBMCs or T cells enriched from blood (not recorded which). All receptors derive from a woman between 25 and 40 years old who had recovered from COVID-19.

This chain joins TRBV10-3 and TRBJ1-6; D is unclear. The CDR3 totals 14 residues. Trimming removed 7 bases from V and 10 bases from J, with 17 bases in between. Germline V CDR1 and CDR2: ENHRY, SYGVKD. As DNA, the CDR3 is TGTGCCATCACTCCGGAGAGGTTAGGATCACCCCTCCACTTT. Encoded protein: CAITPERLGSPLHF.

This chain links TRBV11-2 with TRBJ2-2; TRBD2 matches 7 bases. The V segment lost 5 bases and the J segment 7 bases; nucleotides outside the gene matches: 10. Germline CDR1 is SGHAT and CDR2 is FQNNGV. The CDR3 sequence is 15 residues long. The CDR3 sequence is CASSTPRGVVGELFF. The DNA for the CDR3 is TGTGCCAGCAGCACCCCCCGGGGGGTAGTCGGGGAGCTGTTTTTT. The full variable domain, rest sourced from reference TRBV11-2 and TRBJ2-2, is EAGVAQSPRYKIIEKRQSVAFWCNPISGHATLYWYQQILGQGPKLLIQFQNNGVVDDSQLPKDRFSAERLKGVDSTLKIQPAKLEDSAVYLCASSTPRGVVGELFFGEGSRLTVL.

The chain carries TRBV7-2 and TRBJ1-2; D is perhaps TRBD1 (5 bases). The CDR3 consists of 15 residues. V was shortened by 3 bases and J by 5 bases, with 16 bases between the two germline ends. Germline values: CDR1 SGHTA, CDR2 FQGNSA. The CDR3, as DNA: TGTGCCAGCAGCTTTGGTCGGCAGGGTCAGTATGGCTACACCTTC. It codes for CASSFGRQGQYGYTF.

The DNA for the CDR3 is TGTGCCAGCAGCTTCCGGGGATCTGGCGGGGACTACAATGAGCAGTTCTTC. This encodes CASSFRGSGGDYNEQFF. The gene calls are TRBV11-3 and TRBJ2-1; D is possibly TRBD2 (6 bases). From germline, CDR1 is SGHNT and CDR2 YENEEA. The CDR3 runs 17 residues. V shed 3 bases and J shed 3 bases, with 18 bases lying between them.

The chain joins TRBV3-1 (or the pseudogene TRBV3-2) to TRBJ2-7; D remains unclear. Germline V gives CDR1 LGHDT, CDR2 YNNKEL (reference sequence). The CDR3 totals 15 residues. Trimming stripped 0 bases from V and 5 bases from J, with 14 bases between. Here the CDR3 reads CASSQDNPRRHEQYF. DNA for the CDR3: TGTGCCAGCAGCCAAGATAATCCTAGAAGGCACGAGCAGTACTTC.

The chain is built from TRBV2 and TRBJ1-5; 9 nucleotides line up with TRBD1. The CDR3 extends over 16 amino acids. Germline trimming cut 7 bases from V and 0 bases from J; bases unmatched to any gene: 7. Per the germline V gene, CDR1 is SNHLY and CDR2 is FYNNEI. CDR3: CASKGQGLFSNQPQHF. Written as DNA, the CDR3 is TGTGCCAGCAAGGGACAGGGACTTTTTAGCAATCAGCCCCAGCATTTT.

The rearrangement uses TRBV19 and TRBJ2-4; D might be TRBD1 (6 bases). This CDR3 is 14 amino acids long. Trimming cost V 7 bases and J 9 bases, with 19 bases left between them. In germline, CDR1 is LNHDA, CDR2 SQIVND (reference sequence). The CDR3 here is CASTLEQGNGIQYF. CDR3 DNA: TGTGCCAGTACCCTCGAACAGGGTAATGGCATTCAGTACTTC.

This clone was recorded once. V gene TRBV5-8 combines with J gene TRBJ2-7; TRBD1 matches 7 bases. CDR3 size: 14 residues. V gave up 3 bases and J gave up 4 bases; unmatched junction bases: 7. Germline V gives CDR1 SGHTS, CDR2 YDEGEE. The DNA for the CDR3 is TGTGCCAGCAGCTACAGGGGATTGGCGTACGAGCAGTACTTC. It is translated as CASSYRGLAYEQYF.

The chain is built from TRBV7-8 and TRBJ1-5, with no clear D. The germline V and J ends were trimmed by 2 bases and 0 bases, with 11 bases remaining between them. This CDR3 is built from 16 residues. Germline V gene lookup returns CDR1 SGHVS and CDR2 FQNEAQ. Here the CDR3 reads CASSLLRDYSNQPQHF. CDR3 in DNA: TGTGCCAGCAGCTTATTGAGGGATTATAGCAATCAGCCCCAGCATTTT. The variable domain in full, completed from reference TRBV7-8 and TRBJ1-5, reads GAGVSQSPRYKVAKRGQDVALRCDPISGHVSLFWYQQALGQGPEFLTYFQNEAQLDKSGLPSDRFFAERPEGSVSTLKIQRTQQEDSAVYLCASSLLRDYSNQPQHFGDGTRLSIL.

The V gene is TRBV12-3 or TRBV12-4, the J gene TRBJ2-1; D perhaps matches TRBD1 (6 bases). This CDR3 has 12 amino acids. V was shortened by 5 bases and J by 8 bases, with 10 bases between the two germline ends. CDR3 sequence (DNA): TGTGCCAGCAGTCCCGGGACATATGAGCAGTTCTTC. Translation gives CASSPGTYEQFF.

This clone was observed a few times. This sample includes further DNA sequences coding for the same CDR3. The chain couples TRBV5-1 to TRBJ1-1; weak D call: TRBD1 (6 bases). Germline CDR1 SGHRS, CDR2 YFSETQ. This CDR3 has 14 residues. Trimming stripped 3 bases from V and 0 bases from J, with 9 bases between. The CDR3 is CASSSTGLNTEAFF. As DNA, the CDR3 is TGCGCCAGCAGCTCGACAGGCCTGAACACTGAAGCTTTCTTT.

V and J are TRBV12-5 and TRBJ2-7, with a possible D match to TRBD1 (6 bases). Germline assignment: CDR1 LGHNT and CDR2 FRNRAP. Trimming shortened V by 3 bases and J by 4 bases, and 7 bases separated the two germline ends. This CDR3 contains 12 residues. The CDR3 loop is CASGFRGYEQYF. CDR3 sequence (DNA): TGTGCTAGTGGTTTCAGGGGATACGAGCAGTACTTC.

The rearrangement links TRBV5-4 to TRBJ1-5; no firm D call. The germline V and J ends were trimmed by 1 base and 4 bases, with 9 bases remaining between them. Germline V gives CDR1 SGHNT, CDR2 YYREEE (reference sequence). CDR3 length equals 14 residues. As DNA, the CDR3 is TGTGCCAGCAGCTTGATGGGAGGAAATCAGCCCCAGCATTTT. This translates into CASSLMGGNQPQHF.

The V call is TRBV7-2, the J call TRBJ2-4, with D perhaps matching TRBD2 (5 bases). Trimming took off 0 bases at V and 6 bases at J, with 15 bases between the two ends. The germline V gene encodes CDR1 SGHTA and CDR2 FQGNSA. This CDR3 contains 16 residues. Written as DNA, the CDR3 is TGTGCCAGCAGCTTAGCGCGCGAGCGGTGGGGAAACATTCAGTACTTC. This gives the protein CASSLARERWGNIQYF.

The rearrangement joins TRBV11-2 to TRBJ1-2, with D unresolved. CDR1 and CDR2 from the germline V gene are SGHAT and FQNNGV. Trimming cost V 1 base and J 7 bases, with 16 bases left between them. The CDR3 is 15 amino acids. For the CDR3, the DNA is TGTGCCAGCAGCTTAGCCCACCGGGGTACTGCTGGCTACACCTTC. It codes for CASSLAHRGTAGYTF.